This T cell receptor beta chain was obtained from a study of CD8 T cells in Susac syndrome (dated 2019 in TCRdb). Regarding the study in general: Whether CD8+ T cell activation and differentiation in Susac syndrome was antigen driven was tested using repertoire sequencing.

RNA was extracted with the RNeasy kit and roughly 0.45 to 1 ug was reverse transcribed using random hexamers. The immunoSEQ multiplex PCR assay, covering 54 Vbeta and 13 Jbeta segments, was used to amplify TCR beta CDR3 regions. Bias from PCR amplification was corrected by using a synthetic template baseline for primer optimization and for computational correction. The original pipeline was this. Only productive sequences were kept, with reads annotated to V, D and J genes according to IMGT and analyzed in immunoSEQ Analyzer. Clonality was calculated as one minus the Shannon entropy normalized by log2 of the number of productive unique sequences. For each patient and control, public and private clones were evaluated within the 100 most prevalent clones. Clones were defined as Susac-specific when absent from the healthy and MS cohorts, from roughly 1,000 published viral clones and from other ImmuneACCESS disease sequences. TCRdb trimmed the raw reads at Q25, called clones with MiXCR and kept productive beta chains. Each entry is one CDR3 protein sequence, shown with its most common DNA and genes. For this entry, the V and J calls and clone size follow TCRdb and not the study's own pipeline. The sample records some 130,000 distinct CDR3 sequences, around 94% of which are singletons. The ten largest clones add up to approximately 0.13% of the sample.

Paper-wide results and their limitations: The number of individuals in the TCR sequencing and HLA analysis was recognized as being relatively small.

Looking up the germline V gene (reference sequence) yields CDR1 LGHDT and CDR2 YNNKEL. The CDR3 runs 14 amino acids, cysteine and phenylalanine included. Just CDR3 DNA is preserved here, 42 bases in frame from base 1. Trimming removed 4 bases from V and 5 bases from J; the gene matches leave 7 bases unexplained. Peripheral blood CD8+ and CD4+ T cells from healthy donors, Susac syndrome patients and multiple sclerosis patients were profiled by high-throughput TCR beta sequencing. The multiple sclerosis controls were treatment-naive patients whose relapsing-remitting disease, either stable or active, fulfilled the revised McDonald criteria. Bulk CD8+ and CD4+ T cells were purified magnetically by negative isolation, whereas CD8+ TEMRA cells were enriched by FACS. Blood was collected in EDTA tubes and processed within 24 hours, with PBMCs isolated through density gradient centrifugation. PBMCs destined for TCR sequencing were cryopreserved in liquid nitrogen and later thawed in a 37 °C water bath. The sorted or isolated CD4+, CD8+ and CD8+ TEMRA cells had a purity of 90% or higher.

In regard to this clonotype: The clone's antigen remains unknown. Base qualities are not at hand, and no much larger clone is one base apart.

Sequencing used CD4+ T cells from PBMCs. This chain joins TRBV3-1 to TRBJ2-7; 8 bases in the junction line up with TRBD2. This TCR derives from a human donor with multiple sclerosis. CDR3 region: CASSPSGSVNEQYF. The bases are TGTGCCAGCAGCCCAAGCGGGAGCGTGAACGAGCAGTACTTC.